Described below is a single T cell receptor beta chain sequence and its context. Other DNA variants within this sample encode the same CDR3. This sample is part of a study of sequential checkpoint blockade in melanoma. Looking at the study overall: Patients were randomized 1:1 to nivolumab-then-ipilimumab or ipilimumab-then-nivolumab first-line. After both sequences, patients received maintenance nivolumab.

The ends were cut back, 5 bases at V and 2 bases at J, with 14 bases in the middle. CDR3 size: 15 residues. Per the germline V gene, CDR1 is SEHNR and CDR2 is FQNEAQ (reference sequence). Some clones are missing from TCRdb's copy, which holds only in-frame ones; the method was immunoSEQ multiplex PCR. Of more than 9,500 clones listed, around 75% are singletons. Treatment reported: randomized to nivolumab then ipilimumab (arm A) or the reverse (arm B). Sorted cells were live CD3+CD8+, lacking CD19 and CD56, from PBMCs. The receptor's source is a human donor with melanoma. This chain links TRBV7-9 with TRBJ2-3; the D gene is possibly TRBD1 (5 bases). The sequences come from CD8+ T cells sorted from blood (inferred from file names), collected from a patient given nivolumab and ipilimumab in sequence. In DNA form, the CDR3 reads TGTGCCAGCAGCCCCCCAGGGATATCCACAGATACGCAGTATTTT. This gives the protein CASSPPGISTDTQYF.